The 3 T cell receptor beta chains in this list originate from one sample, sequenced in a study of cytomegalovirus exposure and HLA in healthy donors. Using immunoSEQ multiplex PCR, the repertoire was profiled, and TCRdb retains in-frame clones only, with some absent. The sample yields around 220,000 clones, 70% to 90% seen once. Sequencing input: PBMCs. Receptor source: a woman aged 18-29 years in good health and CMV-seronegative.

The chain combines TRBV19 with TRBJ2-1; tentative D call: TRBD1 (5 bases). This CDR3 has 16 amino acids. Germline CDR1 and CDR2: LNHDA and SQIVND (reference sequence). Trimming removed 0 bases at V and 1 base at J, with 10 bases between. The CDR3 DNA reads TGTGCCAGTAGTATAGATTGGGGCCTTTCCTACAATGAGCAGTTCTTC. It translates to CASSIDWGLSYNEQFF.

In this sample, this clone turned up once. The chain joins TRBV28 to TRBJ2-1; the D gene is possibly TRBD1 (6 bases). This CDR3 spans 13 amino acids. V lost 6 bases and J lost 6, with 12 bases in between. Germline V gene sequence: CDR1 MDHEN, CDR2 SYDVKM. The CDR3 nucleotides are TGTGCCAGCAGCAACAGGGTGCGCAATGAGCAGTTCTTC. This sequence encodes CASSNRVRNEQFF.

The chain uses TRBV6-6 and TRBJ2-1; TRBD2 aligns across 9 bases. V shed 0 bases, J shed 4 bases, and the junction held 4 bases outside the gene matches. Germline V gene lookup returns CDR1 MNHNY and CDR2 SVGAGI (reference sequence). This CDR3 has 16 residues. CDR3 sequence: CASSYSAGGPYNEQFF. The CDR3 coding sequence is TGTGCCAGCAGTTACTCAGCGGGAGGACCATACAATGAGCAGTTCTTC.